This TCR beta chain was recovered during a study of shared clonotypes between healthy human individuals. Clones were read by immunoSEQ multiplex PCR, and TCRdb kept only the in-frame ones, dropping some. The repertoire includes some 1,600,000 clones, approximately 98% of them detected once, and about 0.4% sits in the top ten. Study-wide results and caveats: Represented diversity (both genetic and exposure-history) was limited by the small number of donors. Clonotype sharing across several donors was observed for around 4.8% of naive CD4 clonotypes.

V was shortened by 4 bases and J by 0 bases, with 10 bases between the two germline ends. CDR1 SGDLS and CDR2 YYNGEE come from the germline V gene. CDR3 length: 15 residues. About this clone itself: Its specificity is unknown.

None of the donors, who were healthy HIV-negative adults, had recently had acute infections or vaccinations. This sequence joins TRBV9 and TRBJ2-2, with D possibly matching TRBD1 (6 bases). This receptor was identified in a man under 40 in good health. Specimen: naive CD4+ T cells sorted from blood. Subset: CD45RA+ positively selected. The CDR3 DNA sequence: TGTGCCAGCAGCTTGTGGGACACGAACACCGGGGAGCTGTTTTTT. It translates to CASSLWDTNTGELFF. The whole variable domain, remainder taken from reference TRBV9 and TRBJ2-2, is DSGVTQTPKHLITATGQRVTLRCSPRSGDLSVYWYQQSLDQGLQFLIQYYNGEERAKGNILERFSAQQFPDLHSELNLSSLELGDSALYFCASSLWDTNTGELFFGEGSRLTVL.